These T cell receptor beta chains were read from a single sample in a study of technical replicates of blood from a handful of donors. Clones were read by immunoSEQ multiplex PCR, and TCRdb kept only the in-frame ones, dropping some. The sample records about 97,000 clones, nearly 96% being singletons. The specimen sequenced was T cells isolated from PBMCs. Every receptor here comes from a human donor in good health. Each CDR3 is given with its conserved first and last residue. The D gene is left open where the match is weak. Clone size appears in some rows only: once, few, many, or a class for an expanded clone.

d_call j_call cdr3_length v_call clone_size cdr3_aa cdr3_nt
- TRBJ1-1 14 TRBV28 - CASSLQGSNTEAFF TGTGCCAGCAGTTTGCAGGGGTCGAACACTGAAGCTTTCTTT
TRBD1 TRBJ1-4 16 TRBV7-8 - CASSPRGTGLNEKLFF TGTGCCAGCAGCCCCAGAGGGACAGGCCTTAATGAAAAACTGTTTTTT
TRBD1 TRBJ2-7 17 TRBV7-9 - CASSSWSQGGMSYEQYF TGTGCCAGCAGCTCATGGTCCCAAGGGGGCATGTCCTACGAGCAGTACTTC
- TRBJ1-1 16 TRBV12-5 - CASGLVTAGANTEAFF TGTGCTAGTGGTTTGGTAACGGCAGGGGCTAACACTGAAGCTTTCTTT
TRBD1 TRBJ1-1 14 TRBV5-4 - CASSFSTGDTEAFF TGTGCCAGCAGCTTTTCTACAGGGGACACTGAAGCTTTCTTT
- TRBJ2-5 15 TRBV15 once CATSRDPRKQETQYF TGTGCCACCAGCAGAGATCCCAGGAAACAAGAGACCCAGTACTTC
TRBD1 TRBJ1-1 14 TRBV5-4 - CASSTGQGNTEAFF TGTGCCAGCAGCACCGGACAGGGAAACACTGAAGCTTTCTTT
- TRBJ2-7 12 TRBV18 - CASSGSSYEQYF TGTGCCAGCTCCGGGTCCTCCTACGAGCAGTACTTC
- TRBJ2-7 14 TRBV28 - CASSSLRGSYEQYF TGTGCCAGCAGTTCCCTACGGGGTTCCTACGAGCAGTACTTC
TRBD1 TRBJ1-2 19 TRBV5-8 - CASSTRPRDRGREAYGYTF TGTGCCAGCAGCACACGTCCTCGGGACAGGGGGCGCGAAGCCTATGGCTACACCTTC
TRBD2 TRBJ2-1 19 TRBV6-1 once CASSETPTSGFFSYNEQFF TGTGCCAGCAGTGAAACCCCAACTAGCGGTTTTTTCTCCTACAATGAGCAGTTCTTC
- TRBJ2-1 12 TRBV5-4 once CAGGGSYNEQFF TGTGCAGGGGGGGGCTCCTACAATGAGCAGTTCTTC
TRBD2 TRBJ2-1 16 TRBV4-1 - CASSQVGLGGANEQFF TGCGCCAGCAGCCAAGTTGGTCTCGGGGGGGCAAATGAGCAGTTCTTC
- TRBJ2-7 18 TRBV21-1 once CASSRRTGDREWGYEQYF TGTGCCAGCAGCCGACGTACTGGGGACAGAGAGTGGGGCTACGAGCAGTACTTC
- TRBJ2-7 13 TRBV9 once CASSPKTGYEQYF TGTGCCAGCAGCCCGAAGACAGGTTACGAGCAGTACTTC
- TRBJ1-6 16 TRBV11-3 - CASSTHLQDRRSPLHF TGTGCCAGCAGCACCCATCTACAGGATCGGCGTTCACCCCTCCACTTT
- TRBJ1-4 17 TRBV7-2 - CASSLAHPGATNEKLFF TGTGCCAGCAGCTTAGCCCACCCCGGAGCAACTAATGAAAAACTGTTTTTT
- TRBJ2-7 11 TRBV7-8 - CASSFTRRQYF TGTGCCAGCAGCTTTACACGGAGGCAGTACTTC
TRBD1 TRBJ2-7 14 TRBV19 - CASSPWDSSYEQYF TGTGCCAGTAGTCCCTGGGACAGCTCCTACGAGCAGTACTTC
TRBD2 TRBJ2-1 16 TRBV5-1 once CASSLARGGSYNEQFF TGCGCCAGCAGCTTGGCGCGGGGGGGCTCCTACAATGAGCAGTTCTTC
- TRBJ2-7 12 TRBV28 - CASRQTGYEQYF TGTGCCAGCAGACAAACAGGGTACGAGCAGTACTTC
TRBD1 TRBJ2-2 20 TRBV18 - CASSPPKVRLDRANTGELFF TGTGCCAGCTCACCACCGAAGGTTCGATTAGACAGGGCGAACACCGGGGAGCTGTTTTTT
TRBD2 TRBJ2-7 14 TRBV6-5 - CASSRLAGVWEQYF TGTGCCAGCAGCCGACTAGCGGGAGTCTGGGAGCAGTACTTC
- TRBJ1-5 15 TRBV19 - CASRTPGSSNQPQHF TGTGCCAGTAGAACCCCCGGGTCTAGCAATCAGCCCCAGCATTTT
- TRBJ2-1 15 TRBV5-1 - CASSFRGGYSNEQFF TGCGCCAGCAGCTTTAGGGGGGGCTATAGTAATGAGCAGTTCTTC
- TRBJ2-1 16 TRBV12-1 - CASSGSGGSSYNEQFF TGTGCCAGCAGCGGTTCTGGGGGCAGCTCCTACAATGAGCAGTTCTTC
TRBD2 TRBJ2-1 16 TRBV14 - CASSQGLGGPYNEQFF TGTGCCAGCAGCCAAGGTCTGGGAGGGCCCTACAATGAGCAGTTCTTC
- TRBJ1-5 17 TRBV19 - CASSIRYSSKIGQPQHF TGTGCCAGTAGTATCAGGTACTCCTCGAAAATTGGTCAGCCCCAGCATTTT
- TRBJ2-3 17 TRBV28 once CATSSPSRDYLTDTQYF TGTGCCACCTCTAGCCCGTCACGGGATTATCTCACAGATACGCAGTATTTT
TRBD1 TRBJ1-1 13 TRBV7-3 - CASSPSERGRAFF TGTGCCAGCAGCCCATCGGAGAGGGGGCGTGCTTTCTTT
- TRBJ1-2 14 TRBV10-2 - CASSEFGEVDGYTF TGCGCCAGCAGTGAGTTTGGTGAGGTGGATGGCTACACCTTC
- TRBJ2-3 18 TRBV7-8 - CASSLPERGRLPPDTQYF TGTGCCAGCAGCTTACCCGAGCGAGGGCGTCTCCCGCCAGATACGCAGTATTTT
- TRBJ1-5 12 TRBV19 - CASSIGNQPQHF TGTGCCAGTAGTATCGGGAATCAGCCCCAGCATTTT
- TRBJ2-7 15 TRBV4-1 - CASSQKSLAAYEQYF TGCGCCAGCAGCCAAAAATCTCTGGCTGCCTACGAGCAGTACTTC
- TRBJ1-4 16 TRBV9 - CASSVAGGSTNEKLFF TGTGCCAGCAGTGTGGCGGGGGGCAGCACTAATGAAAAACTGTTTTTT
- TRBJ2-5 12 TRBV6-6 - CASSQGQETQYF TGTGCCAGCAGCCAGGGACAAGAGACCCAGTACTTC
- TRBJ2-5 14 TRBV5-1 - CASNPGSTQETQYF TGCGCCAGCAACCCCGGGAGCACCCAAGAGACCCAGTACTTC
TRBD1 TRBJ2-7 15 TRBV10-1 - CASSETIDRVHEQYF TGCGCCAGCAGTGAGACTATCGACAGGGTCCACGAGCAGTACTTC
- TRBJ2-3 15 TRBV5-1 once CASSWTVETPDTQYF TGCGCCAGCAGCTGGACAGTCGAGACCCCGGATACGCAGTATTTT
TRBD1 TRBJ2-2 19 TRBV5-6 - CASNNLPGGEIWDTGELFF TGTGCCAGCAATAATTTGCCAGGGGGCGAAATTTGGGACACCGGGGAGCTGTTTTTT
- TRBJ2-2 13 TRBV15 - CATSRTTNGELFF TGTGCCACCAGCAGAACAACTAACGGGGAGCTGTTTTTT
TRBD1 TRBJ2-2 14 TRBV5-1 - CASLSDRAPAKLFF TGCGCCAGTCTTTCGGACAGGGCCCCGGCTAAACTGTTTTTT
- TRBJ1-5 19 TRBV6-4 - CASSEYPASTLGWDQPQHF TGTGCCAGCAGTGAGTACCCTGCTTCCACCCTCGGGTGGGATCAGCCCCAGCATTTT
- TRBJ1-5 16 TRBV7-2 - CASSLTFTGLGQPQHF TGTGCCAGCAGCTTGACCTTTACAGGGTTAGGTCAGCCCCAGCATTTT
TRBD1 TRBJ1-4 14 TRBV5-1 - CASSPDRAEEKLFF TGCGCCAGCAGCCCGGACAGGGCGGAGGAAAAACTGTTTTTT
- TRBJ2-3 14 TRBV2 - CARGLAPSTDTQYF TGTGCCAGGGGCCTAGCGCCTAGCACAGATACGCAGTATTTT
TRBD2 TRBJ2-1 15 TRBV14 - CASSQRGGSYNEQFF TGTGCCAGCAGCCAGCGGGGGGGGTCCTACAATGAGCAGTTCTTC
- TRBJ2-1 11 TRBV6-5 - CASGRGNEQFF TGTGCCAGCGGAAGGGGGAATGAGCAGTTCTTC
- TRBJ1-4 13 TRBV5-1 - CASSLTGNEKLFF TGCGCCAGCAGCTTGACAGGGAATGAAAAACTGTTTTTT
TRBD1 TRBJ2-1 13 TRBV10-2 once CASTSQGNNEQFF TGCGCCAGCACCTCACAGGGGAACAATGAGCAGTTCTTC
- TRBJ1-4 14 TRBV10-3 - CAISDSGRDEKLFF TGTGCCATCAGTGATTCGGGGAGGGACGAAAAACTGTTTTTT
- TRBJ1-2 11 TRBV10-3 - CAISYRDGYTF TGTGCCATCAGTTACAGGGACGGCTACACCTTC
- TRBJ1-1 14 TRBV11-2 - CASSYVRVTTEAFF TGTGCCAGCAGTTATGTCCGGGTGACGACTGAAGCTTTCTTT
- TRBJ2-1 11 TRBV28 - CASSQYNEQFF TGTGCCAGCAGCCAATACAATGAGCAGTTCTTC
- TRBJ2-3 14 TRBV7-9 - CASSSRGVADTQYF TGTGCCAGCAGCTCTAGGGGTGTAGCAGATACGCAGTATTTT
TRBD1 TRBJ2-5 15 TRBV11-2 - CASSLGRQGPETQYF TGTGCCAGCAGCTTAGGGCGACAGGGGCCAGAGACCCAGTACTTC
- TRBJ1-1 16 TRBV4-1 - CASSQADRDMNTEAFF TGCGCCAGCAGCCAAGCTGACAGAGACATGAACACTGAAGCTTTCTTT
- TRBJ2-2 16 TRBV27 - CASSFSLGAGTGELFF TGTGCCAGCAGTTTTTCTCTTGGCGCGGGCACCGGGGAGCTGTTTTTT
- TRBJ2-7 14 TRBV6-5 - CASSLKDSLLSLYF TGTGCCAGCAGTCTTAAGGACAGCTTACTTAGTTTGTACTTC
TRBD2 TRBJ2-5 15 TRBV11-3 - CASSSGLAGGETQYF TGTGCCAGCAGCTCGGGACTAGCGGGTGGAGAGACCCAGTACTTC